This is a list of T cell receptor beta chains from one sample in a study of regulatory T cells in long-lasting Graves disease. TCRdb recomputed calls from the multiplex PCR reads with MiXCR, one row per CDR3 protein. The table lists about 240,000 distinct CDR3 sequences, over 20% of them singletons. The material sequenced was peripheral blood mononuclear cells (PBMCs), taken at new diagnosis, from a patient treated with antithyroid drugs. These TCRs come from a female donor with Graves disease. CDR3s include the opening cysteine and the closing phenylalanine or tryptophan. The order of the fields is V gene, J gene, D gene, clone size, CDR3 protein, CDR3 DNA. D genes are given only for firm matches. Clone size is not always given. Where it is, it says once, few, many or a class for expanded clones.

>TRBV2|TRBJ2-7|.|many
CASKKLGEQYF
TGTGCCAGCAAGAAGCTTGGCGAGCAGTACTTC
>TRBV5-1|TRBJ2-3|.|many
CASSLASDTQYF
TGCGCCAGCAGCTTGGCGTCGGATACGCAGTATTTT
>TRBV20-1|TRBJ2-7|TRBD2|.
CSARYSGGAKYEQYF
TGCAGTGCTAGATATAGCGGGGGGGCCAAGTACGAGCAGTACTTC
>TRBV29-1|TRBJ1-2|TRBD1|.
CSGTGNVGGYTF
TGCAGCGGGACAGGGAACGTAGGCGGCTACACCTTC
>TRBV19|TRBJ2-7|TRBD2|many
CASSSGGATYEQYF
TGTGCCAGTAGTTCGGGGGGAGCTACCTACGAGCAGTACTTC
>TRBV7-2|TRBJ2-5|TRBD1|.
CASSSPDRGRLDQYF
TGTGCCAGCAGCTCGCCGGACAGGGGGCGCCTAGACCAGTACTTC
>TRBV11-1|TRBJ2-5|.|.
CASSLVGVEETQYF
TGTGCCAGCAGCTTAGTGGGTGTGGAGGAGACCCAGTACTTC
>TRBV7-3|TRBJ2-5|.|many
CASGGTGSTQETQYF
TGTGCCAGCGGTGGAACAGGGTCTACTCAAGAGACCCAGTACTTC
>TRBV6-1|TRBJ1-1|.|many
CASSGSSHTEAFF
TGTGCCAGCAGCGGTTCTTCTCACACTGAAGCTTTCTTT
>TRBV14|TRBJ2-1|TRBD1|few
CASSRLTGQGTDEQFF
TGTGCCAGCAGTCGCTTAACGGGACAGGGTACCGATGAGCAGTTCTTC
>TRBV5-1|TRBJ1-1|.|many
CASSLTPDTEAFF
TGCGCCAGCAGCTTGACCCCAGACACTGAAGCTTTCTTT
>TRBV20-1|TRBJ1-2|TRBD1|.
CRSSSSTGGTGGYTF
TGCCGCTCCTCGTCTTCCACAGGGGGCACAGGTGGCTACACCTTC
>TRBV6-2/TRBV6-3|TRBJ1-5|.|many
CASSYYRLEPQHF
TGTGCCAGCAGTTACTACCGGTTGGAGCCCCAGCATTTT
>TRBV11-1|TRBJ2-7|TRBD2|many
CASSSEGGGNEQYF
TGTGCCAGCAGCTCCGAAGGCGGGGGGAACGAGCAGTACTTC
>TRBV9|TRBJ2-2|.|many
CASSVVGGRNTGELFF
TGTGCCAGCAGCGTAGTAGGAGGGAGGAACACCGGGGAGCTGTTTTTT
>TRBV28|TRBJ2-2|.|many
CASSRQSTGELFF
TGTGCCAGCAGCCGACAGTCCACCGGGGAGCTGTTTTTT
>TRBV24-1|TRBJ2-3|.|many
CATSDSGHTTDTQYF
TGTGCCACCAGTGATTCCGGACACACTACAGATACGCAGTATTTT
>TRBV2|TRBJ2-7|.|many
CASGPTTKTYEQYF
TGTGCCAGCGGCCCGACTACGAAAACCTACGAGCAGTACTTC
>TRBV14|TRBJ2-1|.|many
CASSHRQLLVNEQFF
TGTGCCAGCAGCCATAGGCAGCTCCTCGTCAATGAGCAGTTCTTC
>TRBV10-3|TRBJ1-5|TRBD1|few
CAISEDREGYQPQHF
TGTGCCATCAGTGAGGACAGGGAAGGGTATCAGCCCCAGCATTTT
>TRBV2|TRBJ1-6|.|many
CASSGSKRVNSPLHF
TGTGCCAGCAGTGGCTCCAAACGGGTTAATTCACCCCTCCACTTT
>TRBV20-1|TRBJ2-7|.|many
CSAVGTRNYEQYF
TGCAGTGCTGTCGGGACGCGGAACTACGAGCAGTACTTC
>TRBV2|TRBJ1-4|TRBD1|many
CASSRRQGRSEKLFF
TGTGCCAGCAGTCGACGACAGGGCAGGAGTGAAAAACTGTTTTTT
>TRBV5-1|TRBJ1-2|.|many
CASRPELRDYGYTF
TGCGCCAGCAGGCCCGAGTTGAGGGACTATGGCTACACCTTC
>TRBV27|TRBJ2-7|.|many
CASSFFPLRGDYEQYF
TGTGCCAGCAGTTTTTTCCCACTCAGGGGGGACTACGAGCAGTACTTC
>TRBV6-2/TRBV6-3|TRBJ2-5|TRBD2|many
CASSYRLASETQYF
TGTGCCAGCAGTTACCGACTAGCCAGCGAGACCCAGTACTTC
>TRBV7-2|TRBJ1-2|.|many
CASSRSGGYTF
TGTGCCAGCAGCCGAAGCGGGGGCTACACCTTC
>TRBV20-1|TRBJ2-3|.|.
CSAGQLADTQYF
TGCAGTGCGGGCCAGCTAGCAGATACGCAGTATTTT
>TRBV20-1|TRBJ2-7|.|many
CSANAETYEQYF
TGCAGTGCTAACGCCGAAACCTACGAGCAGTACTTC
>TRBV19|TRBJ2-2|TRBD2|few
CASRPRERTGELFF
TGTGCCAGTAGACCGCGGGAGCGGACCGGGGAGCTGTTTTTT
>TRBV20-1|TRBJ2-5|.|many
CSARVGSRQETQYF
TGCAGTGCTAGAGTGGGAAGCCGGCAAGAGACCCAGTACTTC
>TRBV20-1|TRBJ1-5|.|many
CSAGRDKNQPQHF
TGCAGTGCTGGCCGGGACAAAAATCAGCCCCAGCATTTT
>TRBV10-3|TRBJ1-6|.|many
CAISESGRGITLHF
TGTGCCATCAGTGAGTCGGGAAGGGGGATAACCCTCCACTTT
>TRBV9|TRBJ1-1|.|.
CASSFGPGDTEAFF
TGTGCCAGCAGCTTTGGGCCTGGGGACACTGAAGCTTTCTTT
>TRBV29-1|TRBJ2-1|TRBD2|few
CSVGDLAGGIYNEQFF
TGCAGCGTTGGTGACCTAGCGGGGGGGATATACAATGAGCAGTTCTTC
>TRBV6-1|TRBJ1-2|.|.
CASSEMGAGIYGYTF
TGTGCCAGCAGTGAAATGGGGGCAGGGATCTATGGCTACACCTTC
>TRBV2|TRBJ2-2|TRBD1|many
CASSPGQDGGGELFF
TGTGCCAGCAGTCCGGGACAGGACGGAGGCGGGGAGCTGTTTTTT
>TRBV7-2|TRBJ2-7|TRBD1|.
CASSFDRGASYEQYF
TGTGCCAGCAGCTTCGACAGGGGGGCTTCCTACGAGCAGTACTTC
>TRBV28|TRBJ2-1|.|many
CASTPFQGGENEQFF
TGTGCCAGCACTCCTTTTCAGGGGGGCGAGAATGAGCAGTTCTTC
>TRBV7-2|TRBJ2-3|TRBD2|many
CASSPGLASDTQYF
TGTGCCAGCAGCCCAGGACTAGCTTCAGATACGCAGTATTTT
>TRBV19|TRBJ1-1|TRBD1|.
CASSIRQGVNTEAFF
TGTGCCAGTAGTATCCGACAGGGTGTGAACACTGAAGCTTTCTTT
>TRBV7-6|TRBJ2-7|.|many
CASSLAPRQSSYEQYF
TGTGCCAGCAGCTTAGCGCCGAGACAAAGCTCCTACGAGCAGTACTTC
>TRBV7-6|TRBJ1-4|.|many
CASSLVGGEKLFF
TGTGCCAGCAGCTTAGTGGGAGGTGAAAAACTGTTTTTT
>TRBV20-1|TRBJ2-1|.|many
CSAVLGLSGEQFF
TGCAGTGCTGTATTGGGACTGTCTGGTGAGCAGTTCTTC
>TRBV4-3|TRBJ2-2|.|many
CASSQDFAKNTGELFF
TGCGCCAGCAGCCAAGATTTCGCGAAGAACACCGGGGAGCTGTTTTTT
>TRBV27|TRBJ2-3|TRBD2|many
CASALPSGVVGGDTQYF
TGTGCCAGCGCCCTTCCTAGCGGGGTCGTTGGGGGAGATACGCAGTATTTT
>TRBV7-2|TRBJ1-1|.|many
CASSFGTVNTEAFF
TGTGCCAGCAGCTTCGGGACGGTGAACACTGAAGCTTTCTTT
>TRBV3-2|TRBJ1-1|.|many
CASSLTRLSGQGISEAFF
TGTGCCAGCAGCCTAACCCGCCTATCGGGACAGGGGATCTCTGAAGCTTTCTTT
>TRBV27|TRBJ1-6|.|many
CASSLSPNSVSYNSPLHF
TGTGCCAGCAGTTTATCCCCCAACAGCGTCTCCTATAATTCACCCCTCCACTTT